This entry lists 16 T cell receptor beta chains sequenced from one sample in a study of T-cell memory formation after mild COVID-19. In TCRdb, the 5' RACE reads were re-called with MiXCR into one record per CDR3 protein. The table has some 310,000 distinct CDR3 sequences, 20% to 25% seen once. Sequenced: PBMCs or a T cell subset sorted from them (not recorded which). The receptors shown here come from a young man who had mild COVID-19 (a few samples of this study predate the infection). Cell type and time point are not known.

This clonotype was detected only a few times. CDR3 nucleotide sequence: TGTGCCAGCAGCCCCCCTACGGATTCACCCCTCCACTTT. Residues: CASSPPTDSPLHF. The V call is TRBV7-9, the J call TRBJ1-6; unclear D gene. The V end lost 5 bases, the J end lost 8 bases, and 10 bases lay between the germline ends. Germline V gene data show CDR1 as SEHNR and CDR2 as FQNEAQ (reference sequence). The CDR3 consists of 13 residues.

This rearrangement joins TRBV20-1 to TRBJ1-2; no definite D call. This CDR3 region has 14 residues. Trimming pared 4 bases from V and 0 bases from J, leaving 12 bases between. The V gene's germline CDR1 is DFQATT and CDR2 SNEGSKA (reference sequence). CDR3 sequence reads: CSAKPGRANYGYTF. DNA for the CDR3: TGCAGTGCTAAGCCCGGACGGGCTAACTATGGCTACACCTTC.

In its sample, this clonotype was seen once. V gene TRBV5-1 combines with J gene TRBJ2-5; D is uncertain. The germline V and J ends were trimmed by 5 bases and 3 bases, with 20 bases remaining between them. The CDR3 is made up of 16 amino acids. Germline CDR1 SGHRS, CDR2 YFSETQ. In DNA, the CDR3 is TGCGCCAGCAGTCGATCCGGTTCCTTTTTGAAAGAGACCCAGTACTTC. Protein product: CASSRSGSFLKETQYF. Full variable domain (remainder filled in from reference TRBV5-1 and TRBJ2-5): KAGVTQTPRYLIKTRGQQVTLSCSPISGHRSVSWYQQTPGQGLQFLFEYFSETQRNKGNFPGRFSGRQFSNSRSEMNVSTLELGDSALYLCASSRSGSFLKETQYFGPGTRLLVL.

To note about this clonotype: The junction shows a germline mismatch at one end, possibly a read error. V is TRBV2 and J is TRBJ2-5, with 7 nucleotides matching TRBD1. The CDR3 totals 11 residues. The germline V gene encodes CDR1 SNHLY and CDR2 FYNNEI. The CDR3 DNA is TGTGCCAGCAGTGAACTAGGGGGCGAAAACTTC. Amino acid sequence: CASSELGGENF.

The V call is TRBV6-2 or TRBV6-3, the J call TRBJ2-3, with D possibly TRBD2 on 6 matching bases. Germline V gene sequence: CDR1 MNHEY, CDR2 SVGEGT. The CDR3 has 14 amino acids. V was cut by 2 bases and J by 4 bases, with 10 bases left in between. CDR3 nucleotide sequence: TGTGCCAGCAGTTACGCCGGGACTTCAGATACGCAGTATTTT. Translated, it gives CASSYAGTSDTQYF.

The chain carries TRBV4-2 and TRBJ1-4; D is possibly TRBD1 (5 bases). The V end lost 0 bases, the J end lost 4 bases, and 12 bases lay between the germline ends. The germline V gene has CDR1 LGHNA and CDR2 YNFKEQ. The CDR3 sequence is 16 residues long. CDR3 region: CASSQDGAVGNEKLFF. Written as DNA, the CDR3 is TGTGCCAGCAGCCAAGATGGGGCAGTGGGTAATGAAAAACTGTTTTTT.

This clonotype occurred a few times. The rearrangement joins TRBV11-2 to TRBJ2-3; 11 positions agree with TRBD1. The ends lost 3 bases at V and 5 bases at J; junction bases unmatched: 1. Germline V gene data show CDR1 as SGHAT and CDR2 as FQNNGV. This CDR3 region has 14 residues. The CDR3 region is CASSLGQGVDTQYF. The DNA for the CDR3 is TGTGCCAGCAGCTTGGGACAGGGGGTAGATACGCAGTATTTT. Based on the CDR3 plus reference TRBV11-2 and TRBJ2-3, the full variable domain is EAGVAQSPRYKIIEKRQSVAFWCNPISGHATLYWYQQILGQGPKLLIQFQNNGVVDDSQLPKDRFSAERLKGVDSTLKIQPAKLEDSAVYLCASSLGQGVDTQYFGPGTRLTVL.

Only a few counts were recorded for this clonotype. The CDR3 sequence: CASSWGGGSNEKLFF. DNA for the CDR3: TGTGCCAGCAGTTGGGGGGGCGGCTCTAATGAAAAACTGTTTTTT. The chain combines TRBV27 with TRBJ1-4; the D gene is possibly TRBD1 (6 bases). From germline, CDR1 is MNHEY and CDR2 SMNVEV (reference sequence). Trimming pared 4 bases from V and 3 bases from J, leaving 12 bases between. The CDR3 length is 15 residues. The entire variable domain, with the rest obtained from reference TRBV27 and TRBJ1-4, is as follows: EAQVTQNPRYLITVTGKKLTVTCSQNMNHEYMSWYRQDPGLGLRQIYYSMNVEVTDKGDVPEGYKVSRKEKRNFPLILESPSPNQTSLYFCASSWGGGSNEKLFFGSGTQLSVL.

V gene TRBV24-1 combines with J gene TRBJ1-5; no reliable D call. This CDR3 is built from 12 residues. CDR1 is KGHDR, CDR2 SFDVKD, per germline. Deletions cut 4 bases from V and 5 bases from J, with 5 bases between. The CDR3 DNA follows: TGTGCCACCAGTGACTTTTATCAGCCCCAGCATTTT. Protein: CATSDFYQPQHF.

The table lists this clonotype with a few counts. The chain couples TRBV5-1 to TRBJ2-7; 10 bases match TRBD1. The germline V gene encodes CDR1 SGHRS and CDR2 YFSETQ. Trimming took 1 base from V and 3 from J; bases not matched to a gene: 10. CDR3 size: 17 residues. DNA for the CDR3: TGCGCCAGCAGCTTGCCGCCGTGGACAGGGGGTCGCTACGAGCAGTACTTC. Translated: CASSLPPWTGGRYEQYF.

In this sample, this clonotype turned up a few times. The CDR3 DNA sequence: TGTGCCAGCAGTTTCAGTGACCGCTACGAGCAGTACGTC. Translating gives CASSFSDRYEQYV. The rearrangement links TRBV6-2 or TRBV6-3 to TRBJ2-7, with D hard to call. The V end lost 4 bases, the J end lost 3 bases, and 10 bases lay between the germline ends. This CDR3 contains 13 residues. The germline V gene encodes CDR1 MNHEY and CDR2 SVGEGT.

In DNA, the CDR3 is TGTGCCAGCAGCCCGACGCAGCTCCAAGAGACCCAGTACTTC. This codes for CASSPTQLQETQYF. This chain connects TRBV28 to TRBJ2-5, with unresolved D. V was trimmed by 6 bases and J by 1 base, leaving 12 bases between them. CDR1 and CDR2 (germline): MDHEN, SYDVKM. The CDR3 extends over 14 amino acids.

This chain connects TRBV7-2 to TRBJ1-1; the D gene is possibly TRBD1 (5 bases). Germline CDR1 reads SGHTA; CDR2 reads FQGNSA. V was shortened by 3 bases and J by 0 bases, with 8 bases between the two germline ends. The CDR3 extends over 14 amino acids. The CDR3 nucleotides read TGTGCCAGCAGCTTCGGGACGGTGAACACTGAAGCTTTCTTT. Translation: CASSFGTVNTEAFF.

The chain has TRBV12-3 or TRBV12-4 and TRBJ2-2, with 9 positions matching TRBD1. This CDR3 is built from 14 residues. V lost 6 bases to trimming and J lost 7 bases; unmatched junction nucleotides: 6. Here the CDR3 reads CASRGQGSIGELFF. The CDR3 region has the DNA TGTGCCAGCAGAGGACAGGGGTCGATCGGGGAGCTGTTTTTT.

This chain links TRBV20-1 with TRBJ2-5; 7 nucleotides line up with TRBD1. CDR1 and CDR2 from the germline V gene are DFQATT and SNEGSKA (reference sequence). This CDR3 contains 13 residues. The V segment lost 3 bases and the J segment 3 bases; nucleotides outside the gene matches: 4. The CDR3 reads CSASRQGEETQYF. CDR3 nucleotides: TGCAGTGCTAGTCGGCAGGGGGAAGAGACCCAGTACTTC.

A few counts support this clonotype. The J gene is TRBJ1-2, the V gene TRBV20-1; TRBD1 aligns across 7 bases. Per germline, CDR1 DFQATT and CDR2 SNEGSKA (reference sequence). The CDR3 has 14 residues. V was pared by 2 bases and J by 2 bases, with 5 bases of the junction left unmatched. Here the CDR3 reads CSARRDSGNYGYTF. DNA of the CDR3: TGCAGTGCTAGACGGGACAGCGGGAACTATGGCTACACCTTC.